Following are 32 T cell receptor beta chains from one sample sequenced in a study of metastatic and nonmetastatic thyroid tumors. Using MiXCR, TCRdb reanalyzed the PCR reads. The table has about 14,000 clones, approximately 29% seen once. Before thyroid surgery, none of the patients had received any treatment. Sequencing was done on a sample of tumor tissue. These receptors all stem from a female donor with papillary thyroid cancer or a benign thyroid nodule (not recorded which). Some clones in this sample may be carry-over from other donors' samples.

This clone was observed a handful of times. The chain couples TRBV2 to TRBJ2-7, with D possibly being TRBD1 (7 bases). The germline V gene encodes CDR1 SNHLY and CDR2 FYNNEI. The CDR3 is made up of 13 amino acids. Trimming left V 3 bases short and J 3 bases short, with 9 bases between. For the CDR3, the DNA is TGTGCCAGCAGTGACAGGGGGGTCTACGAGCAGTACTTC. As protein: CASSDRGVYEQYF. Full variable domain (outside the CDR3, taken from reference TRBV2 and TRBJ2-7): EPEVTQTPSHQVTQMGQEVILRCVPISNHLYFYWYRQILGQKVEFLVSFYNNEISEKSEIFDDQFSVERPDGSNFTLKIRSTKLEDSAMYFCASSDRGVYEQYFGPGTRLTVT.

CDR3 region: CASSQEVTGTGYEQYF. The CDR3 coding sequence is TGCGCCAGCAGCCAGGAGGTTACCGGGACAGGCTACGAGCAGTACTTC. J is TRBJ2-7 and V is TRBV4-1, with 8 bases fitting TRBD1. Germline V CDR1 and CDR2: MGHRA, YSYEKL. Unmatched junction bases numbered 10, after V lost 3 bases and J lost 3 bases. This CDR3 region has 16 residues.

By sample fraction, this clone is large. Other DNA sequences from this sample encode an identical CDR3 as well. V usage is TRBV4-1 and J usage is TRBJ1-5, with TRBD1 matching over 8 bases. J lost 7 bases, V lost 0 bases, and 8 bases had no gene match. Germline loops: CDR1 MGHRA, CDR2 YSYEKL. CDR3 length: 16 residues. The DNA of the CDR3 is TGCGCCAGCAGCCAAGACCCCGGACAGGGTGGACAGCCCCAGCATTTT. Translated: CASSQDPGQGGQPQHF.

The chain links TRBV11-2 to TRBJ1-1, with a tentative D call TRBD1 (5 bases). Germline V CDR1 and CDR2: SGHAT, FQNNGV. The CDR3 extends over 14 amino acids. V lost 5 bases and J 1 base, leaving 11 bases between the germline ends. The CDR3 DNA reads TGTGCCAGCAGCCATTCTCAGGGGAACACTGAAGCTTTCTTT. Encoded protein: CASSHSQGNTEAFF.

This chain's CDR3 is CASSIGSGRASDTQYF. CDR3 DNA sequence: TGTGCCAGTAGTATCGGGAGCGGGAGGGCCTCAGATACGCAGTATTTT. V gene TRBV19 combines with J gene TRBJ2-3; 10 bases fit TRBD2. Germline-derived CDR1 and CDR2 are LNHDA and SQIVND (reference sequence). The CDR3 runs to 16 residues. V lost 3 bases, J lost 4 bases, and 7 bases stayed unmatched.

This clone has just a few counts. This is likely a read error, given that the CDR3 carries no conserved phenylalanine or tryptophan at its end. This chain joins TRBV28 and TRBJ1-3, with unresolved D. V shed 8 bases and J shed 0 bases, with 17 bases lying between them. The CDR3 has 16 residues. The germline V gene encodes CDR1 MDHEN and CDR2 SYDVKM. In DNA, the CDR3 is TGTGCCAGCTCTACGACTGCCGTGACCTCTGGAAACACCATATATCTT. It translates to CASSTTAVTSGNTIYL.

This clone occurred a few times. The CDR3 DNA is TGTGCCAGCAGGGTGGGGTACGAGCAGTACTTC. Translated: CASRVGYEQYF. The chain uses TRBV28 and TRBJ2-7; no reliable D call. Trimming removed 6 bases at V and 4 bases at J, with 7 bases between. The CDR3 has 11 amino acids. Germline V gives CDR1 MDHEN, CDR2 SYDVKM.

This clone was observed at least ten times. Distinct nucleotide sequences in the sample also encode this CDR3. This chain uses TRBV12-3 or TRBV12-4 with TRBJ2-3; D possibly corresponds to TRBD2 (6 bases). CDR3 length equals 15 residues. The V end lost 5 bases, the J end lost 2 bases, and 14 bases lay between the germline ends. CDR3 loop: CASSPGLPNTDTQYF. In DNA form, the CDR3 reads TGTGCCAGCAGTCCGGGACTCCCTAACACAGATACGCAGTATTTT.

V gene TRBV28 combines with J gene TRBJ2-3; perhaps TRBD1 as D (7 bases). CDR3 size: 15 residues. V lost 5 bases to trimming and J lost 3 bases, with 15 bases between them. CDR1 is MDHEN, CDR2 SYDVKM, per germline. The CDR3 region is CASSPVTGRTDTQYF. CDR3 DNA: TGTGCCAGCAGTCCTGTGACAGGGAGGACAGATACGCAGTATTTT. The full variable domain, with the rest looked up from reference TRBV28 and TRBJ2-3, is DVKVTQSSRYLVKRTGEKVFLECVQDMDHENMFWYRQDPGLGLRLIYFSYDVKMKEKGDIPEGYSVSREKKERFSLILESASTNQTSMYLCASSPVTGRTDTQYFGPGTRLTVL.

The sample holds many counts of this clone. The rearrangement joins TRBV7-9 to TRBJ2-2, with D perhaps matching TRBD2 (6 bases). The CDR3 loop spans 15 amino acids. Trimming removed 7 bases at V and 3 bases at J, with 15 bases between. CDR1 is SEHNR, CDR2 FQNEAQ, per germline (reference sequence). The CDR3 spells CASTQLAPHTGELFF. The CDR3 coding sequence is TGTGCCAGCACCCAACTAGCACCCCACACCGGGGAGCTGTTTTTT.

This clone is medium-sized. This chain joins TRBV3-1 and TRBJ2-7; TRBD2 aligns across 8 bases. The germline gives CDR1 LGHDT, CDR2 YNNKEL (reference sequence). This CDR3 comprises 16 residues. V trimming: 0 bases; J trimming: 0 bases; junction bases outside the gene matches: 4. CDR3 protein: CASSQDSSGLSYEQYF. The CDR3 DNA reads as TGTGCCAGCAGCCAAGACTCTAGCGGGCTCTCCTACGAGCAGTACTTC.

Ten or more counts support this clone. V is TRBV6-1 and J is TRBJ2-7; the D gene is possibly TRBD1 (5 bases). The germline V gene encodes CDR1 MNHNS and CDR2 SASEGT. The CDR3 covers 14 residues. Trimming shortened V by 6 bases and J by 0 bases, and 12 bases separated the two germline ends. The CDR3 DNA follows: TGTGCCAGCAGAATAAAGGACACCTCCTACGAGCAGTACTTC. It yields the protein CASRIKDTSYEQYF.

The chain recombines TRBV4-1 with TRBJ1-2; the D gene is possibly TRBD1 (5 bases). The germline CDR1 and CDR2 sequences are MGHRA and YSYEKL. The CDR3 totals 14 residues. V shed 4 bases and J shed 5 bases, with 14 bases lying between them. Here the CDR3 DNA reads TGCGCCAGCAGCCCGGGCCAGGGAAAATATGGCTACACCTTC. Encoded protein: CASSPGQGKYGYTF.

The rearrangement links TRBV2 to TRBJ2-7; D not resolved. The CDR3 runs 11 residues. Germline values: CDR1 SNHLY, CDR2 FYNNEI. Trimming removed 7 bases at V and 6 bases at J, with 10 bases between. The CDR3 DNA reads TGTGCCAGCACCGGCAAGGCCGAGCAGTACTTC. Translating it yields CASTGKAEQYF.

By frequency in the sample, this clone is medium-sized. This chain uses TRBV6-1 with TRBJ2-2; TRBD1 agrees at 11 bases. The CDR3 is 19 amino acids. V was clipped by 4 bases and J by 3 bases; unmatched bases: 13. CDR1 is MNHNS, CDR2 SASEGT, per germline. This CDR3 is CASSGLAGGTGGYTGELFF. DNA of the CDR3: TGTGCCAGCAGTGGCCTTGCGGGCGGGACAGGGGGGTACACCGGGGAGCTGTTTTTT.

In its sample, this clone ranks as medium-sized. The gene calls are TRBV5-1 and TRBJ2-1, with TRBD2 as a possible D gene (6 bases). CDR3 length equals 14 residues. Germline CDR1 and CDR2: SGHRS and YFSETQ. V lost 3 bases to trimming and J lost 2 bases, with 9 bases between them. The CDR3 bases are TGCGCCAGCAGCTGGGAGGTCGCCTACAATGAGCAGTTCTTC. Its translation is CASSWEVAYNEQFF.

This clone has ten or more counts. CDR3 coding DNA: TGTGCCAGCAGTTTGAGAAGGACAGATACGCAGTATTTT. Its translation: CASSLRRTDTQYF. V is TRBV12-3 or TRBV12-4 and J is TRBJ2-3, with D unclear. The CDR3 extends over 13 amino acids. The germline V and J ends were trimmed by 3 bases and 3 bases, with 7 bases remaining between them.

At least ten counts were recorded for this clone. Written as DNA, the CDR3 is TGTGCCAGCACATTGGACAGGAACTATGGCTACACCTTC. Protein product: CASTLDRNYGYTF. The J gene is TRBJ1-2, the V gene TRBV5-4; 7 bases match TRBD1. Germline V gene data show CDR1 as SGHNT and CDR2 as YYREEE (reference sequence). V trimming: 6 bases; J trimming: 2 bases; junction bases outside the gene matches: 4. CDR3 size: 13 residues.

Only a few counts were recorded for this clone. The J gene is TRBJ1-5, the V gene TRBV2; 7 bases are a match to TRBD1. CDR3 length: 13 residues. V trimming: 8 bases; J trimming: 1 base; junction bases outside the gene matches: 2. Germline CDR1 SNHLY, CDR2 FYNNEI. The CDR3, as DNA: TGTGCCAGCCAGGGGGGAAGCAATCAGCCCCAGCATTTT. Amino acids: CASQGGSNQPQHF.

Comment on this clone: This could be a read error, since a much larger clone is one nucleotide away. Other nucleotide sequences in the sample specify the same CDR3. V is TRBV13 and J is TRBJ2-5; D is ambiguous. The CDR3 consists of 14 residues. The ends were cut back, 2 bases at V and 1 base at J, with 8 bases in the middle. CDR1 is PRHDT and CDR2 is FYEKMQ in the germline V gene (reference sequence). The CDR3 protein is CASSLRGPQETQYF. CDR3 sequence (DNA): TGTGCCAGCAGCTTACGAGGTCCCCAAGAGACCCAGTACTTC.

This clone is labeled medium-sized. J is TRBJ1-2 and V is TRBV29-1; no reliable D call. The V gene lost 4 bases and the J gene lost 6 bases, with 18 bases spanning the gap. The CDR3 length is 14 residues. Germline V lookup: CDR1 SQVTM, CDR2 ANQGSEA. CDR3 DNA: TGCAGCGTTGGAGGCGGAGCTTGGGTCAATGGCTACACCTTC. It translates to CSVGGGAWVNGYTF.

This clone has at least ten counts. The rearrangement joins TRBV5-1 to TRBJ2-3; 8 positions match TRBD1. Looked up from germline, CDR1 is SGHRS and CDR2 is YFSETQ. V lost 0 bases, J lost 5 bases, and 5 bases stayed unmatched. This CDR3 comprises 15 residues. The chain's CDR3 is CASSLGQGAGDTQYF. CDR3 DNA: TGCGCCAGCAGCTTGGGGCAGGGGGCAGGAGATACGCAGTATTTT.

This clone was found many times. CDR3 in amino acids: CASSHAPGRQPTDTQYF. The CDR3 DNA is TGTGCCAGCAGCCACGCTCCGGGTCGGCAGCCCACAGATACGCAGTATTTT. The chain is built from TRBV12-3 or TRBV12-4 and TRBJ2-3, with no clear D. V lost 6 bases and J lost 2, with 21 bases in between. The CDR3 loop spans 17 amino acids.

This clone ranks as medium-sized. The CDR3 region has the DNA TGTGCCAGCTCACCCACAGGGATGTCCTACGAGCAGTACTTC. This gives the protein CASSPTGMSYEQYF. The V gene is TRBV18, the J gene TRBJ2-7; tentatively, D is TRBD1 (6 bases). Germline CDR1 reads KGHSH; CDR2 reads LQKENI. With 3 bases removed from V and 1 base from J, the gap between germline ends came to 10 bases. The CDR3 consists of 14 residues. The whole variable domain, filled in from reference TRBV18 and TRBJ2-7, reads NAGVMQNPRHLVRRRGQEARLRCSPMKGHSHVYWYRQLPEEGLKFMVYLQKENIIDESGMPKERFSAEFPKEGPSILRIQQVVRGDSAAYFCASSPTGMSYEQYFGPGTRLTVT.

This clone was picked up many times. The rearrangement uses TRBV29-1 and TRBJ1-2; 8 bases map to TRBD1. CDR3 length equals 11 residues. Trimming took 6 bases from V and 10 from J; bases not matched to a gene: 7. CDR1 is SQVTM, CDR2 ANQGSEA, per germline. In DNA form, the CDR3 reads TGCAGCGTCGGACAGGGAGGGGACTACACCTTC. The encoded protein is CSVGQGGDYTF.

The genes are TRBV28 and TRBJ2-7; 9 nucleotides agree with TRBD1. Trimming removed 4 bases from V and 1 base from J; junction bases left unmatched: 8. Germline V CDR1 and CDR2: MDHEN, SYDVKM. The CDR3 has 16 amino acids. The CDR3 is CASSSLWTGASYEQYF. The CDR3 DNA is TGTGCCAGCAGTTCTTTATGGACAGGGGCATCCTACGAGCAGTACTTC.

This clone was detected ten times or more. The V gene is TRBV5-4, the J gene TRBJ2-6, with D uncertain. V was trimmed by 0 bases and J by 2 bases, leaving 0 bases between them. The CDR3 length is 13 residues. The germline V gene encodes CDR1 SGHNT and CDR2 YYREEE (reference sequence). CDR3 DNA sequence: TGTGCCAGCAGCTTGGCTGGGGCCAACGTCCTGACTTTC. It encodes CASSLAGANVLTF. Full variable domain (missing parts from reference TRBV5-4 and TRBJ2-6): ETGVTQSPTHLIKTRGQQVTLRCSSQSGHNTVSWYQQALGQGPQFIFQYYREEENGRGNFPPRFSGLQFPNYSSELNVNALELDDSALYLCASSLAGANVLTFGAGSRLTVL.

This clone showed up just a few times. This rearrangement joins TRBV6-1 to TRBJ1-1; the match to TRBD1 covers 7 bases. Germline V gene lookup returns CDR1 MNHNS and CDR2 SASEGT. The V and J ends lost 4 bases and 1 base, in that order; junction bases with no gene match: 6. The CDR3 loop spans 15 amino acids. The CDR3 nucleotides are TGTGCCAGCAGTGCCCGACAGGGAAGGAACACTGAAGCTTTCTTT. Residues: CASSARQGRNTEAFF.

This clone was detected only a few times. Germline is not matched at one junction end, which may reflect a read error. The V gene is TRBV6-4, the J gene TRBJ2-6; D could derive from TRBD1 or TRBD2 (5 bases each). This CDR3 has 16 residues. CDR1 is MRHNA and CDR2 is SNTAGT in the germline V gene. The CDR3 coding sequence is TGTGCCAGTAGTGACTCCCGGGGCTCTGGGGCCAACGTCCGGACTTTC. Its protein is CASSDSRGSGANVRTF.

To note about this clone: A clone one base away is much larger, so this may be a read error. Other DNA sequences of this sample code for an identical CDR3. The chain employs TRBV14 and TRBJ2-3; D is perhaps TRBD2 (6 bases). V lost 4 bases and J lost 3, with 17 bases in between. This CDR3 is 16 amino acids long. Looked up from germline, CDR1 is SGHDN and CDR2 is FVKESK. CDR3 residues: CASSPHRGGSTDTQYF. The CDR3 DNA reads as TGTGCCAGCAGCCCTCACCGTGGGGGGTCTACAGATACGCAGTATTTT.

On this clone itself: A single base separates this from a much larger clone, so it may be a read error. The gene calls are TRBV9 and TRBJ2-2, with D tentatively TRBD1 (5 bases). Trimming pared 4 bases from V and 7 bases from J, leaving 23 bases between. The CDR3 totals 17 residues. CDR1 is SGDLS and CDR2 is YYNGEE in the germline V gene. Written as DNA, the CDR3 is TGTGCCAGCAGCATGATCAGGGTAGATGGTCTAGGCGGGGAGCTGTTTTTT. Translated: CASSMIRVDGLGGELFF.

This clone was counted many times. The genes are TRBV20-1 and TRBJ2-5, with D unresolved. This CDR3 region has 12 residues. Germline V gene sequence: CDR1 DFQATT, CDR2 SNEGSKA (reference sequence). Trimming left V 5 bases short and J 5 bases short, with 12 bases between. The CDR3 bases are TGCAGTGCTCCGGGCCAGAGGGAGACCCAGTACTTC. Translation: CSAPGQRETQYF.